Presented here are 25 T cell receptor beta chains from one specimen sequenced in a study of graft-versus-host responses after intestinal transplantation. No cognate antigen is known for these TCRs. TCRdb's table, derived via immunoSEQ multiplex PCR, lists solely in-frame clones and lacks some. The data show more than 85,000 clones, 92% seen once. The sequencing here drew on unstimulated CD8+ T cells sorted from spleen or lymph node cells, taken before transplant. These receptors came from a human donor who was the organ donor for an intestinal transplant.

The chain links TRBV15 to TRBJ1-1, with a weak D call TRBD1 (5 bases). The V and J ends lost 1 base and 0 bases respectively, with 12 bases between them. Looked up from germline, CDR1 is LNHNV and CDR2 is YYDKDF (reference sequence). The CDR3 totals 16 residues. DNA for the CDR3: TGTGCCACCAGCAGAGTTTGGGGGAGGATGAACACTGAAGCTTTCTTT. Amino acids: CATSRVWGRMNTEAFF.

The chain has TRBV19 and TRBJ2-4; 8 bases fit TRBD1. V shed 0 bases and J 8 bases; nucleotides not matched to a gene: 12. Germline V gene sequence: CDR1 LNHDA, CDR2 SQIVND (reference sequence). CDR3 length: 17 residues. The CDR3 coding sequence is TGTGCCAGTAGTATAGATCCTACAGGGGGATCGGGGCACATTCAGTACTTC. Protein: CASSIDPTGGSGHIQYF.

This clone was counted a few times. The rearrangement joins TRBV10-2 to TRBJ2-1, with D unclear. Per germline, CDR1 WSHSY and CDR2 SAAADI. V lost 3 bases and J lost 1, with 7 bases in between. This CDR3 has 14 residues. The CDR3 region has the DNA TGCGCCAGCAGTGACAGGTCGTCCTACAATGAGCAGTTCTTC. Amino acids: CASSDRSSYNEQFF.

This clone appeared a single time. The rearrangement uses TRBV7-3 and TRBJ2-3, with TRBD2 matching 7 bases. The CDR3 is 16 amino acids. The V gene end was trimmed by 6 bases and the J gene end by 2 bases; junction bases not matched to a gene: 11. In germline, CDR1 is SGHTA, CDR2 FQGTGA. The CDR3 DNA follows: TGTGCCAGCAGTGCCGGGACTACATCCTACACAGATACGCAGTATTTT. It is translated as CASSAGTTSYTDTQYF.

J is TRBJ2-4 and V is TRBV9; 9 positions match TRBD1. J lost 0 bases, V lost 3 bases, and 4 bases had no gene match. This CDR3 is 16 amino acids long. Germline V CDR1 and CDR2: SGDLS, YYNGEE. The CDR3 bases are TGTGCCAGCAGCGGTCAGGGACAGGGAGCCAAAAACATTCAGTACTTC. It yields the protein CASSGQGQGAKNIQYF.

The V gene is TRBV7-3, the J gene TRBJ2-1; D is unresolved. V was cut by 4 bases and J by 8 bases, with 12 bases left in between. The germline V gene encodes CDR1 SGHTA and CDR2 FQGTGA. This CDR3 region has 13 residues. In nucleotides, the CDR3 is TGTGCCAGCAGCTCCCCGAGGCCCGATGAGCAGTTCTTC. Its translation is CASSSPRPDEQFF.

This chain links TRBV30 with TRBJ1-4; D uncertain. The CDR3 runs to 13 residues. The V and J ends lost 8 bases and 4 bases respectively, with 14 bases between them. CDR1 and CDR2 from the germline V gene are GTSNPN and SVGIG (reference sequence). CDR3 bases: TGTGCCGGATGTCTCGAGGGTAATGAAAAACTGTTTTTT. It yields the protein CAGCLEGNEKLFF.

V usage is TRBV5-1 and J usage is TRBJ2-3; D is unresolved. Germline V gives CDR1 SGHRS, CDR2 YFSETQ. The CDR3 runs 12 residues. Deletions cut 0 bases from V and 5 bases from J, with 4 bases between. The CDR3 is CASSLAGDTQYF. In DNA, the CDR3 is TGCGCCAGCAGCTTGGCCGGAGATACGCAGTATTTT. The full variable domain, its missing parts supplied by reference TRBV5-1 and TRBJ2-3, is KAGVTQTPRYLIKTRGQQVTLSCSPISGHRSVSWYQQTPGQGLQFLFEYFSETQRNKGNFPGRFSGRQFSNSRSEMNVSTLELGDSALYLCASSLAGDTQYFGPGTRLTVL.

Details on this clone: In the same sample, other DNA sequences code for this CDR3. V is TRBV9 and J is TRBJ2-7, with a tentative D call TRBD2 (5 bases). The CDR3 loop spans 14 amino acids. V was trimmed by 0 bases and J by 1 base, leaving 8 bases between them. In germline, CDR1 is SGDLS, CDR2 YYNGEE. Written as DNA, the CDR3 is TGTGCCAGCAGCGTAGCCTCGGGGTCCTACGAGCAGTACTTC. It translates to CASSVASGSYEQYF.

This rearrangement joins TRBV9 to TRBJ2-7, with TRBD1 matching 11 bases. This CDR3 is built from 15 residues. V was clipped by 3 bases and J by 8 bases; unmatched bases: 10. From germline, CDR1 is SGDLS and CDR2 YYNGEE. The CDR3 DNA is TGTGCCAGCAGCGCCGCCATCGGACAGGGGGCGAAGCAGTACTTC. Protein: CASSAAIGQGAKQYF.

This chain joins TRBV19 and TRBJ1-4; no reliable D call. Germline assignment: CDR1 LNHDA and CDR2 SQIVND (reference sequence). V dropped 9 bases and J dropped 0 bases, with 14 bases sitting between them. This CDR3 is 15 amino acids long. CDR3 nucleotide sequence: TGTGCCAGCCCAACGCCGAGGGCAACTAATGAAAAACTGTTTTTT. This gives the protein CASPTPRATNEKLFF.

This chain uses TRBV29-1 with TRBJ1-5, with no clear D. The CDR3 length is 14 residues. V was trimmed by 0 bases and J by 9 bases, leaving 15 bases between them. The germline V gene encodes CDR1 SQVTM and CDR2 ANQGSEA. DNA of the CDR3: TGCAGCGTTGAAGAGCCCCCGGGGTCTGTGCCCCAGCATTTT. This sequence encodes CSVEEPPGSVPQHF.

This rearrangement joins TRBV7-9 to TRBJ2-5, with a possible D match to TRBD2 (5 bases). The J call may not be correct, given that the DNA end is closer to TRBJ2-7. Germline CDR1 SEHNR, CDR2 FQNEAQ (reference sequence). CDR3 length: 13 residues. CDR3 DNA sequence: TGTGCCAGCAGCCTACGGACGGGATACGAGCAGTACTTC. This gives the protein CASSLRTGYEQYF.

The chain employs TRBV29-1 and TRBJ1-1; TRBD1 matches at 8 bases. V lost 3 bases, J lost 1 base, and 1 base stayed unmatched. CDR1 is SQVTM and CDR2 is ANQGSEA in the germline V gene. The CDR3 covers 13 residues. CDR3 amino acids: CSVETGENTEAFF. In DNA, the CDR3 is TGCAGCGTTGAGACAGGGGAGAACACTGAAGCTTTCTTT.

Only one count was recorded for this clone. The rearrangement uses TRBV7-9 and TRBJ2-1; the match to TRBD2 covers 7 bases. This CDR3 contains 14 residues. CDR1 is SEHNR and CDR2 is FQNEAQ in the germline V gene (reference sequence). V gave up 1 base and J gave up 9 bases; unmatched junction bases: 6. This CDR3 reads CASSLVGGKAEQFF. CDR3 coding DNA: TGTGCCAGCAGCTTAGTGGGAGGGAAAGCTGAGCAGTTCTTC. Combining the CDR3 with reference TRBV7-9 and TRBJ2-1 gives the whole variable domain DTGVSQNPRHKITKRGQNVTFRCDPISEHNRLYWYRQTLGQGPEFLTYFQNEAQLEKSRLLSDRFSAERPKGSFSTLEIQRTEQGDSAMYLCASSLVGGKAEQFFGPGTRLTVL.

As regards this clone: Its ends do not fully match the called genes, so a read error is possible. The chain's CDR3 is CASSQGLAEYNEQFF. For the CDR3, the DNA is TGTGCTAGCAGCCAGGGACTAGCGGAGTACAATGAGCAGTTCTTC. The chain has TRBV7-7 and TRBJ2-1, with 11 bases aligning to TRBD2. CDR1 is SSHAT and CDR2 is FNYEAQ in the germline V gene (reference sequence). This CDR3 spans 15 amino acids.

The chain combines TRBV6-1 with TRBJ1-4; a possible D gene is TRBD1 (6 bases). V was trimmed by 2 bases and J by 7 bases, leaving 14 bases between them. The germline CDR1 and CDR2 sequences are MNHNS and SASEGT. CDR3 length: 15 amino acids. CDR3 protein: CASSENPGEGEKLFF. Written as DNA, the CDR3 is TGTGCCAGCAGTGAAAATCCAGGGGAAGGTGAAAAACTGTTTTTT.

The rearrangement joins TRBV7-3 to TRBJ2-1; a weak D match, TRBD2 (7 bases). CDR3 length equals 16 residues. V was shortened by 5 bases and J by 0 bases, with 14 bases between the two germline ends. Germline V gene data show CDR1 as SGHTA and CDR2 as FQGTGA. Here the CDR3 reads CASSGGGELSYNEQFF. The CDR3 DNA reads as TGTGCCAGCAGCGGCGGGGGCGAGCTCTCCTACAATGAGCAGTTCTTC.

The genes are TRBV9 and TRBJ2-5; a weak D match, TRBD1 (6 bases). The V end lost 3 bases, the J end lost 2 bases, and 17 bases lay between the germline ends. Germline values: CDR1 SGDLS, CDR2 YYNGEE. CDR3 length: 16 residues. The CDR3 reads CASSAPSGTLQETQYF. The CDR3 coding sequence is TGTGCCAGCAGCGCCCCTTCCGGGACACTACAAGAGACCCAGTACTTC.

CDR3 amino acids: CASQVILTGGSGANVLTF. CDR3 sequence (DNA): TGTGCCAGCCAGGTGATACTGACGGGAGGCTCTGGGGCCAACGTCCTGACTTTC. The rearrangement links TRBV7-8 to TRBJ2-6, with 7 positions matching TRBD2. The CDR3 consists of 18 residues. Germline trimming cut 8 bases from V and 0 bases from J; bases unmatched to any gene: 13. Germline-derived CDR1 and CDR2 are SGHVS and FQNEAQ.

This clone was counted once. V usage is TRBV7-9 and J usage is TRBJ1-4; a possible D gene is TRBD1 (5 bases). The CDR3 runs 16 residues. V lost 5 bases and J 4 bases, leaving 17 bases between the germline ends. Germline assignment: CDR1 SEHNR and CDR2 FQNEAQ (reference sequence). The CDR3 sequence: CASSMGRGLRNEKLFF. DNA for the CDR3: TGTGCCAGCAGCATGGGAAGGGGCCTTCGTAATGAAAAACTGTTTTTT.

The V and J genes are TRBV11-3 and TRBJ1-1; TRBD1 aligns across 7 bases. Losses at the gene ends were 3 bases for V and 5 bases for J; bases not matched to a gene: 3. Germline-derived CDR1 and CDR2 are SGHNT and YENEEA. The CDR3 has 13 amino acids. CDR3 coding DNA: TGTGCCAGCAGCTTTGCAGGGGGTACTGAAGCTTTCTTT. Residues: CASSFAGGTEAFF.

V is TRBV28 and J is TRBJ1-5; D unresolved. Germline V lookup: CDR1 MDHEN, CDR2 SYDVKM. There are 17 residues in the CDR3. Trimming cost V 3 bases and J 0 bases, with 15 bases left between them. The CDR3 spells CASSFPRHDYSNQPQHF. In DNA, the CDR3 is TGTGCCAGCAGTTTCCCCCGCCACGACTATAGCAATCAGCCCCAGCATTTT.

The V call is TRBV29-1, the J call TRBJ1-2, with 9 bases aligning to TRBD1. V shed 8 bases and J 1 base; nucleotides not matched to a gene: 2. This CDR3 spans 12 amino acids. CDR1 is SQVTM and CDR2 is ANQGSEA in the germline V gene. CDR3 coding DNA: TGCAGCACGGACAGGGGTAACTATGGCTACACCTTC. Protein: CSTDRGNYGYTF.

V and J are TRBV4-2 and TRBJ2-3, with 12 bases fitting TRBD2. The V segment lost 0 bases and the J segment 5 bases; nucleotides outside the gene matches: 12. CDR3 size: 19 residues. Germline CDR1 reads LGHNA; CDR2 reads YNFKEQ. CDR3 loop: CASSQDLSHEGLAGDTQYF. CDR3 in DNA: TGTGCCAGCAGCCAAGATCTTTCGCACGAGGGACTAGCGGGAGATACGCAGTATTTT.